Ten or more counts support the clone carrying this T cell receptor beta chain. These data are taken from a study of early T cells in non-severe SARS-CoV-2 infection. Via MiXCR, TCRdb re-called the 5' RACE reads, giving one row per CDR3 protein. The table records 120,000 or so distinct CDR3 sequences, around 12% of them present only once. The germline V gene encodes CDR1 SGHTA and CDR2 FQGTGA. The CDR3 runs to 13 residues. V was trimmed by 1 base and J by 5 bases, leaving 9 bases between them. Source: whole blood, taken at baseline. The V and J genes are TRBV7-3 and TRBJ2-7; D gene ambiguous. The sequence was obtained from an adult who was a healthcare worker with PCR-confirmed SARS-CoV-2 infection or an uninfected control (not recorded which). DNA of the CDR3: TGTGCCAGCAGCTTAAAGCGTTCCCACGAGCAGTACTTC. Encoded protein: CASSLKRSHEQYF.